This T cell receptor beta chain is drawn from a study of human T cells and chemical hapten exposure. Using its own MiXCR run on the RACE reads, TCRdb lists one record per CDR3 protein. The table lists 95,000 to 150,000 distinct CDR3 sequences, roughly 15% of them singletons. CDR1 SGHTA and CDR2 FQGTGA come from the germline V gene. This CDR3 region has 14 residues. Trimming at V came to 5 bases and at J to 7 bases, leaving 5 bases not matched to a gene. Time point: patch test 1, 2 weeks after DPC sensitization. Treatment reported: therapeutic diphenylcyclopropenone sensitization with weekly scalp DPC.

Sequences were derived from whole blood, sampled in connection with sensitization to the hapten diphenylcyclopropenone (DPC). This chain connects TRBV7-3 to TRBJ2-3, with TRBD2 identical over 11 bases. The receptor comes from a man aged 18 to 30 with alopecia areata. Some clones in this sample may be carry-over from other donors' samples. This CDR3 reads CASSIAGGLYTQYF. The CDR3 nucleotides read TGTGCCAGCAGCATAGCGGGGGGGCTGTATACGCAGTATTTT.